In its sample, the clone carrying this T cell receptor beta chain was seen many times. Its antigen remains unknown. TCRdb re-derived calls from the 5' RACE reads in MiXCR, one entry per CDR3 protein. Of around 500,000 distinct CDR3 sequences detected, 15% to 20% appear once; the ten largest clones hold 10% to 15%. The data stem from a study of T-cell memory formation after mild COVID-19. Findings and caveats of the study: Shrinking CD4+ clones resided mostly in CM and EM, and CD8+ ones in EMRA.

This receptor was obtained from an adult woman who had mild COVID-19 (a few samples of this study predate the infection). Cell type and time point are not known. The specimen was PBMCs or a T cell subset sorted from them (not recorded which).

The CDR3 nucleotides are TGCGCCAGCAGTGAATTTTTGACTAGCGGACACTACGAGCAGTACTTC. Its translation is CASSEFLTSGHYEQYF. This chain uses TRBV10-2 with TRBJ2-7; 9 bases align to TRBD2. This CDR3 is built from 16 residues. Trimming took 3 bases from V and 3 from J; bases not matched to a gene: 9. Germline V gene data show CDR1 as WSHSY and CDR2 as SAAADI.